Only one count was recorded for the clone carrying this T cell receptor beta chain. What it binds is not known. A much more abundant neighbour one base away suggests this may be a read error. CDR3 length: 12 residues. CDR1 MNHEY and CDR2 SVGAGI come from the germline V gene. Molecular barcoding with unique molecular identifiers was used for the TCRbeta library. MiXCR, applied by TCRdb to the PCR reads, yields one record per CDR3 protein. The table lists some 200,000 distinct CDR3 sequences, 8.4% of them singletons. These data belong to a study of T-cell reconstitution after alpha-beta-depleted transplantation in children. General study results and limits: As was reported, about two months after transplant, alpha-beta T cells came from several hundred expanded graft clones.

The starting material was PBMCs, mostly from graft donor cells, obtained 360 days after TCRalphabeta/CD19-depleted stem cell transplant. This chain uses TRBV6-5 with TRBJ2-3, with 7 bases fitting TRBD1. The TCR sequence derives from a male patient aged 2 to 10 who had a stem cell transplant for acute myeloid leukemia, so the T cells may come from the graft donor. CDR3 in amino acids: CANSFHRGTQYF. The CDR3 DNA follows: TGTGCCAACAGTTTCCACAGGGGTACGCAGTATTTT.